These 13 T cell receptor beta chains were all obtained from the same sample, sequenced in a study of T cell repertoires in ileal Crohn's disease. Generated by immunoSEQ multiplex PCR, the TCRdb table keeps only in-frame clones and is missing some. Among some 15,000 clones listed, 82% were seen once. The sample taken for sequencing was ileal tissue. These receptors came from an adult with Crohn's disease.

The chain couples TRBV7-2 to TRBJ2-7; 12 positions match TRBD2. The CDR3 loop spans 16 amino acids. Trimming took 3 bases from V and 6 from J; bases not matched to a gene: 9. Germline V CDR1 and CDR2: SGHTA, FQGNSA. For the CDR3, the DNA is TGTGCCAGCAGCTTCGACGGACTAGCGGGGCCCATCGAGCAGTACTTC. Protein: CASSFDGLAGPIEQYF.

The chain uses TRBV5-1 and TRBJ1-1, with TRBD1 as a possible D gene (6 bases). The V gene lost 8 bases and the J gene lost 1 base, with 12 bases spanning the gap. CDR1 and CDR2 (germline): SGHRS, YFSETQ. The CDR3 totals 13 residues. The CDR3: CASRQVTNTEAFF. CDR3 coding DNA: TGCGCCAGTCGACAGGTGACGAACACTGAAGCTTTCTTT.

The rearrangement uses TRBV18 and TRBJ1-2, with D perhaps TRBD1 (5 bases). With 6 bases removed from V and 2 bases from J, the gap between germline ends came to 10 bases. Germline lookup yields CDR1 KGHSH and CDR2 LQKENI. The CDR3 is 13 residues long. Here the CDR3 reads CASSQTANYGYTF. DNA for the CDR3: TGTGCCAGCTCCCAGACAGCAAACTATGGCTACACCTTC.

CDR3 bases: TGTGCCAGCTACGGGGGCTCCTACGAGCAGTACTTC. Translated: CASYGGSYEQYF. The chain carries TRBV11-2 and TRBJ2-7, with TRBD2 as a possible D gene (6 bases). The CDR3 extends over 12 amino acids. Germline CDR1 SGHAT, CDR2 FQNNGV. V shed 8 bases and J shed 0 bases, with 8 bases lying between them.

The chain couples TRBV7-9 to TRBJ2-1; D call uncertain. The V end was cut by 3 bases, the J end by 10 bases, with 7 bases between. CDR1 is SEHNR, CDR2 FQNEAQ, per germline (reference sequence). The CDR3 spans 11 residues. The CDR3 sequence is CASSFGTEQFF. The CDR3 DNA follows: TGTGCCAGCAGCTTTGGTACAGAGCAGTTCTTC.

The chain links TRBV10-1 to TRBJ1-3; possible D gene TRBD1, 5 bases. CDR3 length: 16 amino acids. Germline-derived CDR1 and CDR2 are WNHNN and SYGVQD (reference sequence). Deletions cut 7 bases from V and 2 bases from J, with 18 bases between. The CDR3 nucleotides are TGCGCCAGCATTCCGGGACTGCGACACCCTGGAAACACCATATATTTT. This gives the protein CASIPGLRHPGNTIYF.

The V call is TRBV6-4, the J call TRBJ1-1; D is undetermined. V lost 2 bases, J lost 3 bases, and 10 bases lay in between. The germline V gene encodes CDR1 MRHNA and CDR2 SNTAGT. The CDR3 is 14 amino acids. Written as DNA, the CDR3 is TGTGCCAGCAGTGACGGGAGGCAGGACACTGAAGCTTTCTTT. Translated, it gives CASSDGRQDTEAFF.

The CDR3 loop is CASSSGTGGYGGELFF. The CDR3 nucleotides are TGTGCCAGCAGCTCCGGGACAGGGGGCTATGGCGGGGAGCTGTTTTTT. V gene TRBV5-4 combines with J gene TRBJ2-2, with 12 positions matching TRBD1. The CDR3 covers 16 residues. J was trimmed by 7 bases and V by 3 bases; bases with no gene match: 7. The germline gives CDR1 SGHNT, CDR2 YYREEE (reference sequence). The full variable domain, its missing parts supplied by reference TRBV5-4 and TRBJ2-2, is ETGVTQSPTHLIKTRGQQVTLRCSSQSGHNTVSWYQQALGQGPQFIFQYYREEENGRGNFPPRFSGLQFPNYSSELNVNALELDDSALYLCASSSGTGGYGGELFFGEGSRLTVL.

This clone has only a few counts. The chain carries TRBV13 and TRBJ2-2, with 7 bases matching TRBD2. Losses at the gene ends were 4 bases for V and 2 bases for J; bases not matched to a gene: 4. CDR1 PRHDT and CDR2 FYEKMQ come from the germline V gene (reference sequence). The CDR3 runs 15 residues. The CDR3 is CASSSGTINTGELFF. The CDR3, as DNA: TGTGCCAGCAGCTCCGGGACTATCAACACCGGGGAGCTGTTTTTT. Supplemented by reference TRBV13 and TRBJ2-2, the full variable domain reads AAGVIQSPRHLIKEKRETATLKCYPIPRHDTVYWYQQGPGQDPQFLISFYEKMQSDKGSIPDRFSAQQFSDYHSELNMSSLELGDSALYFCASSSGTINTGELFFGEGSRLTVL.

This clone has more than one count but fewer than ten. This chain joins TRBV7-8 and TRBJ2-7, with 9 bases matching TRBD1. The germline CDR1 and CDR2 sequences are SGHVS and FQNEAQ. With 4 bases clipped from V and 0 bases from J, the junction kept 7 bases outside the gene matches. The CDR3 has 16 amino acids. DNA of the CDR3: TGTGCCAGCAGCTCCAGACAGGGGGATATCTCCTACGAGCAGTACTTC. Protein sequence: CASSSRQGDISYEQYF.

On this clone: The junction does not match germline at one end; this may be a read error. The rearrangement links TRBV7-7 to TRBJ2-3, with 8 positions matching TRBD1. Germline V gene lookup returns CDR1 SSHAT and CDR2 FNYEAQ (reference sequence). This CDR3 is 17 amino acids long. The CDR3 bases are TGTGCTAGCAGCCCACTCAGGGGGCTTGGAATAACAGATACGCAGTATTTT. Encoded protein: CASSPLRGLGITDTQYF.

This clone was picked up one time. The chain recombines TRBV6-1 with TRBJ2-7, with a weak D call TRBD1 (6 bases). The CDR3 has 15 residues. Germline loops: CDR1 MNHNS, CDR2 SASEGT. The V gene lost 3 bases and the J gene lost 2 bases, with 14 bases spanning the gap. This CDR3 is CASSDRQGSTYEQYF. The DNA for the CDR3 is TGTGCCAGCAGTGATCGTCAGGGGTCTACCTACGAGCAGTACTTC.

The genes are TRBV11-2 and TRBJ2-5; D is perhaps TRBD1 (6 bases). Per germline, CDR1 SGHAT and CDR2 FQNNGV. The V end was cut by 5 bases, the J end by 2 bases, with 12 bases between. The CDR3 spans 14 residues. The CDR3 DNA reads TGTGCCAGCAGCCGCGGACAGAGACAAGAGACCCAGTACTTC. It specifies CASSRGQRQETQYF. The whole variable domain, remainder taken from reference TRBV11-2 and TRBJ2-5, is EAGVAQSPRYKIIEKRQSVAFWCNPISGHATLYWYQQILGQGPKLLIQFQNNGVVDDSQLPKDRFSAERLKGVDSTLKIQPAKLEDSAVYLCASSRGQRQETQYFGPGTRLLVL.